The present TCR beta chain was sequenced within a study of T-cell memory formation after mild COVID-19. CDR3 length: 15 residues. The V end lost 2 bases, the J end lost 1 base, and 11 bases lay between the germline ends. CDR1 is SEHNR, CDR2 FQNEAQ, per germline (reference sequence). The authors produced TCR alpha and TCR beta cDNA libraries with sample barcodes and UMIs by 5'RACE using constant-segment primers. TCRdb passed the 5' RACE reads through MiXCR, listing each CDR3 protein once. The repertoire holds 450,000 to 650,000 distinct CDR3 sequences, with about a fifth as singletons. The table lists this clonotype with a few counts.

The gene calls are TRBV7-9 and TRBJ1-1; no reliable D call. This clonotype was sampled from an adult woman who had mild COVID-19 (a few samples of this study predate the infection). Cell type and time point are not known. The sequencing input was PBMCs or a T cell subset sorted from them (not recorded which). The CDR3 region has the DNA TGTGCCAGCAGCTTAAGAAGCGGAGCGAACACTGAAGCTTTCTTT. Its translation is CASSLRSGANTEAFF.